This T cell receptor (beta chain) derives from a study of blood T cell repertoires in COVID-19. Study background: From the United States, Italy and Spain came samples of acute and convalescent COVID-19.

Authors' data handling: Estimation of nucleated cell counts was performed using reference gene primer amplification. Data came from immunoSEQ multiplex PCR; TCRdb stores just in-frame clones and leaves some out. V and J calls and clone size are given by that table; D and trimming were obtained from the DNA. The sample contains fewer than 200,000 clones, 90% to 95% of which appear only once. The CDR3 totals 16 residues. V lost 3 bases to trimming and J lost 7 bases; unmatched junction nucleotides: 10. The germline V gene encodes CDR1 LGHNA and CDR2 YNFKEQ. This TCR came from a woman aged 45-60 years with acute or convalescent COVID-19. Specimen: peripheral blood. The chain carries TRBV4-2 and TRBJ1-4, with 8 positions matching TRBD1. The CDR3 bases are TGTGCCAGCAGCCAGGGACAGGAATTGGTTAGTGAAAAACTGTTTTTT. It codes for CASSQGQELVSEKLFF.